This TCR beta chain came from a study of cytomegalovirus exposure and HLA in healthy donors. Study in general: Of around 400 genotyped donors, roughly 76% grouped in the Caucasian-associated ancestry cluster.

The study, taken as a whole, reports: HLA restriction was apparent for most CMV-associated TCR beta chains in a later analysis. At a 0.05 false discovery rate, a later analysis found 16,951 TCR beta sequences to be associated with HLA alleles.

V lost 3 bases, J lost 3 bases, and 6 bases stayed unmatched. Germline V gene lookup returns CDR1 MNHNS and CDR2 SASEGT. The CDR3 is 15 residues long. For this clone: Its antigen is undetermined.

The PCR was carried out with 60 Vbeta primers and 13 Jbeta primers. Source study methods: In a later analysis, of tens of millions of unique beta chains, around 11 million appeared in at least two donors. The protocol was immunoSEQ multiplex PCR, while the TCRdb copy is restricted to in-frame clones and leaves out a portion. Clone size and the V and J calls come from that table; the DNA yielded D and trimming. The sample lists under 200,000 clones, about 64% seen once, with roughly 1.4% in the top ten. The chain recombines TRBV6-1 with TRBJ1-2, with 8 bases lining up with TRBD1. The clonotype originates from a man in his forties or fifties in good health and CMV-seronegative. What was sequenced was PBMCs. This CDR3 is CASSDRGQADYGYTF. DNA for the CDR3: TGTGCCAGCAGTGACAGGGGACAGGCGGACTATGGCTACACCTTC.